Listed below are T cell receptor beta chains from one sample, sequenced in a study of beta chain features in type 1 diabetes. Profiling relied on immunoSEQ multiplex PCR, and the TCRdb table lists in-frame clones only, not all of them. The sample contains some 150,000 clones, about 13% of which appear only once. Sequenced: central memory CD4+ T cells from blood. These receptors all come from a man between 18 and 35 years old with type 1 diabetes. Each CDR3 is given with its conserved first and last residue. A D gene is named only where the DNA matches it firmly. Not all rows give a size; the values are once, few, many and, for expanded clones, a class.

D gene	clone size	J gene	V gene	CDR3 protein	CDR3 DNA
NA	NA	TRBJ2-5	TRBV30	CAWSVNSGETQYF	TGTGCCTGGAGTGTAAATTCCGGGGAGACCCAGTACTTC
NA	many	TRBJ1-5	TRBV29-1	CSPWKRDQPQHF	TGCAGCCCCTGGAAGAGGGACCAGCCCCAGCATTTT
NA	few	TRBJ1-2	TRBV18	CASSPTGEYGYTF	TGTGCCAGCTCACCGACGGGGGAATATGGCTACACCTTC
NA	NA	TRBJ1-1	TRBV6-1	CASSSTRTEAFF	TGTGCCAGCAGCTCCACAAGAACTGAAGCTTTCTTT
TRBD2	NA	TRBJ2-1	TRBV29-1	CSVVTGGLEDEQFF	TGCAGCGTTGTAACGGGGGGGCTAGAAGATGAGCAGTTCTTC
NA	many	TRBJ2-1	TRBV7-9	CASTPLPNEQFF	TGTGCCAGCACCCCATTGCCCAATGAGCAGTTCTTC
NA	few	TRBJ2-6	TRBV11-3	CASSLGTGSGANVLTF	TGTGCCAGCAGCTTAGGTACCGGGTCTGGGGCCAACGTCCTGACTTTC
TRBD1	NA	TRBJ2-7	TRBV28	CASSSGTDYEQYF	TGTGCCAGCAGTTCCGGGACAGACTACGAGCAGTACTTC
NA	few	TRBJ1-6	TRBV6-1	CASSETLSPRGHNSPLHF	TGTGCCAGCAGTGAGACCCTATCGCCGAGGGGACATAATTCACCCCTCCACTTT
TRBD2	few	TRBJ2-1	TRBV5-1	CASSLSLAASNEQFF	TGCGCCAGCAGCTTGTCACTAGCGGCCTCCAATGAGCAGTTCTTC
NA	few	TRBJ1-4	TRBV10-3	CAISDFGGKEKLFF	TGTGCCATCAGTGATTTCGGCGGAAAGGAAAAACTGTTTTTT
NA	few	TRBJ1-6	TRBV19	CASSVNVRDNSPLHF	TGTGCCAGTAGTGTGAATGTTCGGGATAATTCACCCCTCCACTTT
NA	NA	TRBJ1-4	TRBV7-8	CASTPNTGVPNEKLFF	TGTGCCAGCACCCCTAATACGGGCGTACCGAATGAAAAACTGTTTTTT
NA	few	TRBJ2-3	TRBV19	CASSTGRDTQYF	TGTGCCAGTAGTACCGGGCGGGATACGCAGTATTTT
NA	few	TRBJ2-7	TRBV7-2	CASSLVRGAYEQYF	TGTGCCAGCAGCTTAGTCAGGGGCGCATACGAGCAGTACTTC
NA	NA	TRBJ1-5	TRBV6-6	CASSYSRGGNQPQHF	TGTGCCAGCAGTTACAGTCGAGGGGGCAATCAGCCCCAGCATTTT
NA	few	TRBJ1-4	TRBV15	CATSRGGEGEKLFF	TGTGCCACCAGCAGAGGAGGAGAAGGGGAAAAACTGTTTTTT
NA	few	TRBJ2-3	TRBV7-9	CASSRTRATDTQYF	TGTGCCAGCAGCCGTACCAGGGCCACAGATACGCAGTATTTT
NA	few	TRBJ2-3	TRBV7-6	CASSLGPQSTDTQYF	TGTGCCAGCAGCCTAGGTCCCCAAAGCACAGATACGCAGTATTTT
NA	NA	TRBJ1-1	TRBV5-1	CASSLGRSQNTEAFF	TGCGCCAGCAGCTTGGGACGGTCGCAAAACACTGAAGCTTTCTTT
NA	NA	TRBJ1-2	TRBV10-3	CAISESTLEARHGYTF	TGTGCCATCAGTGAGTCGACACTGGAAGCGCGTCATGGCTACACCTTC
NA	few	TRBJ2-5	TRBV27	CASSLRRQETQYF	TGTGCCAGCAGTCTCAGGAGACAAGAGACCCAGTACTTC
TRBD1	NA	TRBJ2-2	TRBV30	CASPGGPGDTGELFF	TGTGCCTCTCCAGGGGGCCCAGGGGACACCGGGGAGCTGTTTTTT